This TCR beta chain was captured by sequencing in a study of blood T cell repertoires in COVID-19. Turning to the study itself: Acute and convalescent COVID-19 specimens originated in the United States, Italy and Spain. T cells, B-cell-depleted T cells, or PBMCs provided the cDNA or gDNA that served as material.

Only a few counts were recorded for this clone. Authors' data handling: Nucleated cell counts were estimated from reference gene primer amplification. Measured with immunoSEQ multiplex PCR; TCRdb has only the in-frame clones, and not every one. V and J calls and clone size are given by that table; D and trimming were obtained from the DNA. The data contain 50,000 to 65,000 clones, 80% to 90% of them singletons. The germline V gene has CDR1 SEHNR and CDR2 FQNEAQ (reference sequence). The CDR3 runs 17 residues. V was pared by 5 bases and J by 7 bases, with 16 bases of the junction left unmatched. Sequencing was carried out using peripheral blood. The source of this sequence is a man between 45 and 60 years old with active COVID-19. The rearrangement joins TRBV7-9 to TRBJ2-5, with 10 bases lining up with TRBD2. CDR3 amino acids: CASSPGLLAGVRVTQYF. The CDR3 DNA reads as TGTGCCAGCAGCCCGGGCCTGCTAGCGGGAGTCCGAGTGACCCAGTACTTC.